The 14 T cell receptor beta chains below all came from one sample that was sequenced in a study of shared clonotypes between healthy human individuals. Generated by immunoSEQ multiplex PCR, the TCRdb table keeps only in-frame clones and is missing some. The sample includes a few million clones, 85% to 95% of them seen just once. Naive CD8 isolation took CD45RO-negative cells positively selected for CCR7 and excluded terminally differentiated effector memory CD45RA+ cells. Sequenced: naive CD8+ T cells from PBMCs. These receptors came from a man between 18 and 35 years old in good health. Some clones in this sample may be carry-over from other donors' samples.

This chain uses TRBV5-6 with TRBJ2-1; D may correspond to TRBD1 or TRBD2 (5 bases each). Germline assignment: CDR1 SGHDT and CDR2 YYEEEE. V was cut by 2 bases and J by 3 bases, with 12 bases left in between. CDR3 length: 15 amino acids. The CDR3 DNA sequence: TGTGCCAGCAGCTTATCGGGACGGTTCTACAATGAGCAGTTCTTC. Amino acid sequence: CASSLSGRFYNEQFF.

J is TRBJ1-2 and V is TRBV7-9; weak D call: TRBD1 (5 bases). The CDR3 length is 18 residues. V lost 2 bases to trimming and J lost 5 bases, with 24 bases between them. Germline V CDR1 and CDR2: SEHNR, FQNEAQ (reference sequence). The CDR3 loop reads CASSLTGAGNRLGYGYTF. CDR3 DNA: TGTGCCAGCAGCTTAACCGGGGCCGGCAATCGGCTGGGATATGGCTACACCTTC.

The J gene is TRBJ1-1, the V gene TRBV28, with a weak D call TRBD1 (5 bases). Germline V gene data show CDR1 as MDHEN and CDR2 as SYDVKM. The CDR3 spans 14 residues. The ends were cut back, 2 bases at V and 4 bases at J, with 11 bases in the middle. The CDR3 region is CASSLGQGPTEAFF. Written as DNA, the CDR3 is TGTGCCAGCAGTTTAGGCCAGGGACCCACTGAAGCTTTCTTT.

The chain combines TRBV7-9 with TRBJ2-2, with D perhaps matching TRBD2 (5 bases). In germline, CDR1 is SEHNR, CDR2 FQNEAQ (reference sequence). The CDR3 has 17 amino acids. Trimming left V 5 bases short and J 4 bases short, with 20 bases between. DNA for the CDR3: TGTGCCAGCAGCAATCCCCCGACGGGGTGGTCCACCGGGGAGCTGTTTTTT. Encoded protein: CASSNPPTGWSTGELFF. Complete variable domain (other parts from reference TRBV7-9 and TRBJ2-2): DTGVSQNPRHKITKRGQNVTFRCDPISEHNRLYWYRQTLGQGPEFLTYFQNEAQLEKSRLLSDRFSAERPKGSFSTLEIQRTEQGDSAMYLCASSNPPTGWSTGELFFGEGSRLTVL.

The V call is TRBV6-1, the J call TRBJ2-7; TRBD2 agrees at 13 bases. The V gene end was trimmed by 3 bases and the J gene end by 4 bases; junction bases not matched to a gene: 3. The germline V gene encodes CDR1 MNHNS and CDR2 SASEGT. There are 15 residues in the CDR3. The CDR3 DNA follows: TGTGCCAGCAGTGACGGGACTAGCGGGGTTTACGAGCAGTACTTC. Protein product: CASSDGTSGVYEQYF.

The genes are TRBV28 and TRBJ2-7; 10 bases agree with TRBD1. In germline, CDR1 is MDHEN, CDR2 SYDVKM. V shed 3 bases and J 6 bases; nucleotides not matched to a gene: 8. The CDR3 runs 15 residues. The CDR3 loop is CASSLAGQGVSEQYF. The CDR3 region has the DNA TGTGCCAGCAGTTTGGCTGGACAGGGGGTAAGCGAGCAGTACTTC. The full variable domain, with the rest looked up from reference TRBV28 and TRBJ2-7, is DVKVTQSSRYLVKRTGEKVFLECVQDMDHENMFWYRQDPGLGLRLIYFSYDVKMKEKGDIPEGYSVSREKKERFSLILESASTNQTSMYLCASSLAGQGVSEQYFGPGTRLTVT.

V gene TRBV19 combines with J gene TRBJ1-4; D may be TRBD1 (5 bases). Germline CDR1 is LNHDA and CDR2 is SQIVND (reference sequence). CDR3 length: 15 residues. Trimming shortened V by 7 bases and J by 6 bases, and 18 bases separated the two germline ends. CDR3 protein: CASTDGQGPHEKLFF. CDR3 nucleotide sequence: TGTGCCAGTACTGATGGGCAGGGCCCCCATGAAAAACTGTTTTTT.

The gene calls are TRBV5-4 and TRBJ1-1, with D maybe TRBD1 (6 bases). The CDR3 is 16 residues long. CDR1 SGHNT and CDR2 YYREEE come from the germline V gene (reference sequence). The ends were cut back, 5 bases at V and 0 bases at J, with 17 bases in the middle. The CDR3 spells CASSWGGAPMNTEAFF. As DNA, the CDR3 is TGTGCCAGCAGTTGGGGGGGGGCCCCTATGAACACTGAAGCTTTCTTT.

This clone showed up just once. The V call is TRBV11-2, the J call TRBJ2-1, with D tentatively TRBD1 or TRBD2 (5 bases each). Germline assignment: CDR1 SGHAT and CDR2 FQNNGV. The CDR3 is made up of 16 amino acids. Trimming removed 6 bases from V and 9 bases from J, with 24 bases in between. CDR3 DNA: TGTGCCAGCAGTTACCTGGACTGGGCAGGGAGCGGTGAGCAGTTCTTC. It yields the protein CASSYLDWAGSGEQFF. The entire variable domain, with the rest obtained from reference TRBV11-2 and TRBJ2-1, is as follows: EAGVAQSPRYKIIEKRQSVAFWCNPISGHATLYWYQQILGQGPKLLIQFQNNGVVDDSQLPKDRFSAERLKGVDSTLKIQPAKLEDSAVYLCASSYLDWAGSGEQFFGPGTRLTVL.

The sample holds many counts of this clone. This specimen includes other DNA sequences encoding the same CDR3. V gene TRBV30 combines with J gene TRBJ1-1, with D possibly being TRBD1 (5 bases). There are 12 residues in the CDR3. In germline, CDR1 is GTSNPN, CDR2 SVGIG (reference sequence). Trimming shortened V by 3 bases and J by 2 bases, and 7 bases separated the two germline ends. The CDR3 nucleotides read TGTGCCTGGAGGAGGGGAAACACTGAAGCTTTCTTT. Amino acid sequence: CAWRRGNTEAFF. The full variable domain, its missing parts supplied by reference TRBV30 and TRBJ1-1, is SQTIHQWPATLVQPVGSPLSLECTVEGTSNPNLYWYRQAAGRGLQLLFYSVGIGQISSEVPQNLSASRPQDRQFILSSKKLLLSDSGFYLCAWRRGNTEAFFGQGTRLTVV.

V usage is TRBV28 and J usage is TRBJ2-3; no reliable D call. Trimming left V 6 bases short and J 1 base short, with 14 bases between. Germline assignment: CDR1 MDHEN and CDR2 SYDVKM. This CDR3 spans 15 amino acids. CDR3 coding DNA: TGTGCCAGCAGCAACCCTGTCCGAGGCACAGATACGCAGTATTTT. It is translated as CASSNPVRGTDTQYF.

This chain joins TRBV5-4 and TRBJ2-7; a possible D gene is TRBD1 (5 bases). The CDR3 is made up of 15 amino acids. The germline gives CDR1 SGHNT, CDR2 YYREEE (reference sequence). V was pared by 3 bases and J by 5 bases, with 18 bases between. As DNA, the CDR3 is TGTGCCAGCAGCTCCAGGGTTGGACCCGCCGACGAGCAGTACTTC. Amino acids: CASSSRVGPADEQYF.

The chain is built from TRBV2 and TRBJ1-5; TRBD1 might be the D (6 bases). The CDR3 spans 14 residues. Germline assignment: CDR1 SNHLY and CDR2 FYNNEI. Trimming cost V 3 bases and J 4 bases, with 10 bases left between them. CDR3 residues: CASSEDSGNQPQHF. As DNA, the CDR3 is TGTGCCAGCAGTGAGGACAGTGGGAATCAGCCCCAGCATTTT. The whole variable domain, remainder taken from reference TRBV2 and TRBJ1-5, is EPEVTQTPSHQVTQMGQEVILRCVPISNHLYFYWYRQILGQKVEFLVSFYNNEISEKSEIFDDQFSVERPDGSNFTLKIRSTKLEDSAMYFCASSEDSGNQPQHFGDGTRLSIL.

This rearrangement joins TRBV27 to TRBJ2-3; D may be TRBD1 (6 bases). Germline-derived CDR1 and CDR2 are MNHEY and SMNVEV (reference sequence). This CDR3 is 13 amino acids long. The germline V and J ends were trimmed by 10 bases and 3 bases, with 14 bases remaining between them. Here the CDR3 reads CATRGLRTDTQYF. DNA for the CDR3: TGTGCCACCAGGGGCTTGAGAACAGATACGCAGTATTTT.